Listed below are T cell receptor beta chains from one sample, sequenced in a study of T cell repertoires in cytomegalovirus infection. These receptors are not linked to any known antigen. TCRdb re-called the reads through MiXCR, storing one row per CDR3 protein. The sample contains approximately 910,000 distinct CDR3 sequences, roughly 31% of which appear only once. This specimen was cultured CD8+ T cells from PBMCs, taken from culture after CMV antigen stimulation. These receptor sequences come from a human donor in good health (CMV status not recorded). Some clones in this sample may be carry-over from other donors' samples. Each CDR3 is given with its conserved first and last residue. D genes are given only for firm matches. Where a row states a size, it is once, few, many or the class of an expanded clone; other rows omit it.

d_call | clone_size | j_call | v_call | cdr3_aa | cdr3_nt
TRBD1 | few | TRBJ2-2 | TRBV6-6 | CAAPPGQGETGELFF | TGTGCCGCCCCCCCCGGACAGGGGGAGACCGGGGAGCTGTTTTTT
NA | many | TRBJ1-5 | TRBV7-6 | CASSLGGLEAQHF | TGTGCCAGCAGCCTCGGTGGGCTTGAAGCCCAGCATTTT
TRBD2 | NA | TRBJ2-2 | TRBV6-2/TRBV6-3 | CASLRGGAANTGELFF | TGTGCCAGCCTACGGGGGGGCGCCGCGAACACCGGGGAGCTGTTTTTT
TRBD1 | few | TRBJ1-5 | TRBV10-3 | CAARTGGRRNQPQHF | TGTGCCGCTCGGACAGGGGGCCGCCGGAATCAGCCCCAGCATTTT
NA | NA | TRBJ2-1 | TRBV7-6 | CASSPTGLGPYNEQFF | TGTGCCAGCAGCCCCACCGGGTTGGGGCCCTACAATGAGCAGTTCTTC
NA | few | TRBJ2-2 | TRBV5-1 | CASSLRDLVTGELFF | TGCGCCAGCAGCTTGAGGGATCTGGTCACCGGGGAGCTGTTTTTT
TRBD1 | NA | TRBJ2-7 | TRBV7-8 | CTSSRGTGDYEQYF | TGTACCAGCAGCAGAGGAACAGGGGACTACGAGCAGTACTTC
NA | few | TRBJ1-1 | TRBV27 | CASSLTEYTEAFF | TGTGCCAGCAGTTTAACGGAATACACTGAAGCTTTCTTT
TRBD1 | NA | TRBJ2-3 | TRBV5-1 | CASSLRGGRQGKTDTQYF | TGCGCCAGCAGCTTGCGTGGGGGACGACAGGGGAAGACAGATACGCAGTATTTT
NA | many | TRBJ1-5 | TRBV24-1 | CATSDSGSRQPQHF | TGTGCCACCAGTGATTCCGGGAGCCGGCAGCCCCAGCATTTT
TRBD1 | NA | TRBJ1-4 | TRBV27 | CASSYRGSKEELFF | TGTGCCAGCTCGTACAGGGGGAGTAAAGAAGAACTGTTTTTT
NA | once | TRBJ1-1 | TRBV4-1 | CASSRSVGFTEAFF | TGCGCCAGCAGCCGGAGTGTGGGATTCACTGAAGCTTTCTTT
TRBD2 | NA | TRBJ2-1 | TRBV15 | CATSSRAGGLNEQFF | TGTGCCACCAGCAGTAGAGCGGGGGGGCTCAATGAGCAGTTCTTC
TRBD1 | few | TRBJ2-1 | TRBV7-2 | CASSWTGGEQFF | TGTGCCAGCAGCTGGACAGGGGGTGAGCAGTTCTTC
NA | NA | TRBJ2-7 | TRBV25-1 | CASSDAQSSYEQYF | TGTGCCAGCAGTGACGCACAGAGCTCCTACGAGCAGTACTTC
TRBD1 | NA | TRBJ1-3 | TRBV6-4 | CASRAGTPGQSSGNTIYF | TGTGCCAGCAGGGCCGGAACCCCGGGACAGAGCTCTGGAAACACCATATATTTT
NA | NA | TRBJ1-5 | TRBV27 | CASSPAPSDRNQPQHF | TGTGCCAGCAGTCCCGCCCCCAGTGATCGGAATCAGCCCCAGCATTTT
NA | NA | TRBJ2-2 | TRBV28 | CASSPWTVELFF | TGTGCCAGCAGTCCTTGGACTGTGGAGCTGTTTTTT
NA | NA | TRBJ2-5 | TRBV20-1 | CSASGGGETQYF | TGCAGTGCTAGCGGGGGCGGGGAGACCCAGTACTTC
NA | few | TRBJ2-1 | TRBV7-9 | CASSPWGRVVVHEQFF | TGTGCCAGCAGCCCTTGGGGCAGGGTGGTCGTGCATGAGCAGTTCTTC
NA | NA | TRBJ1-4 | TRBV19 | CASSAKQIGKLFF | TGTGCCAGTAGTGCGAAACAGATCGGAAAACTGTTTTTT
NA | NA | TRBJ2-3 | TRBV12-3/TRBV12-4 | CASSSPRGRDTDTQYF | TGTGCCAGCAGTAGCCCACGGGGCAGGGACACAGATACGCAGTATTTT
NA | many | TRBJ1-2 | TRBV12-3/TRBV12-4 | CASSPGTAWGYTF | TGTGCCAGCAGTCCAGGGACGGCCTGGGGCTACACCTTC
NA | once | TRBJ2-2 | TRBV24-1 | CATSDQNSFANTGELFF | TGTGCCACCAGTGATCAAAATAGCTTCGCGAACACCGGGGAGCTGTTTTTT
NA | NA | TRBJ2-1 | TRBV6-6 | CATQGFIDNEQFF | TGTGCCACTCAGGGGTTCATCGACAATGAGCAGTTCTTC
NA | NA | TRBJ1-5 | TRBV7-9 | CASSLGGAKQPQHF | TGTGCCAGCAGCTTAGGGGGGGCGAAGCAGCCCCAGCATTTT